The 15 T cell receptor beta chains listed next were all sequenced from one sample in a study of Ad26.COV2.S vaccination and SARS-CoV-2 variants. The repertoire was sequenced with immunoSEQ multiplex PCR; TCRdb's copy has only in-frame clones and lacks some. Of around 300,000 clones listed, around 88% are singletons. Described treatment: some 20 received Ad26.COV2.S at low or high dose, single or two shots; roughly 5 received placebo; per-sample allocation not given. After the first vaccine or placebo injection, samples were drawn on day 63. The sequences come from peripheral blood, collected in a trial of Ad26.COV2.S vaccine versus placebo. Source of these receptors: a person aged 18-60 years who received the Ad26.COV2.S COVID-19 vaccine or a placebo.

This chain uses TRBV21-1 with TRBJ2-1; TRBD2, the table's D call, was not compared with the DNA. TRBV21-1 is noted as a pseudogene. The length of the CDR3 is 18 residues. The CDR3 sequence: CASSKGEPISGSYNEQFF. CDR3 in DNA: TGTGCCAGCAGCAAAGGGGAGCCCATATCGGGCTCCTACAATGAGCAGTTCTTC.

The chain links TRBV4-3 to TRBJ2-3; D is undetermined. V gave up 0 bases and J gave up 1 base, with 11 bases separating them. Germline V gene data show CDR1 as LGHNA and CDR2 as YSLEER. This CDR3 region has 16 residues. For the CDR3, the DNA is TGCGCCAGCAGCCAAGATGAATCCCCAGGCACAGATACGCAGTATTTT. Translating gives CASSQDESPGTDTQYF.

The CDR3 spells CASTDEDRTEAFF. CDR3 DNA sequence: TGTGCCAGCACCGACGAGGACAGAACTGAAGCTTTCTTT. The chain combines TRBV11-2 with TRBJ1-1, with TRBD1 as a possible D gene (6 bases). Germline V gene data show CDR1 as SGHAT and CDR2 as FQNNGV. The CDR3 contains 13 residues. Trimming took 7 bases from V and 5 from J, leaving 14 bases between them.

V gene TRBV28 combines with J gene TRBJ1-6; D possibly corresponds to TRBD1 (5 bases). CDR3 length equals 16 residues. The V and J ends lost 6 bases and 0 bases respectively, with 12 bases between them. Germline V CDR1 and CDR2: MDHEN, SYDVKM. For the CDR3, the DNA is TGTGCCAGCAGCCGGGGGGGGAGCTCCTATAATTCACCCCTCCACTTT. This codes for CASSRGGSSYNSPLHF. Combining the CDR3 with reference TRBV28 and TRBJ1-6 gives the whole variable domain DVKVTQSSRYLVKRTGEKVFLECVQDMDHENMFWYRQDPGLGLRLIYFSYDVKMKEKGDIPEGYSVSREKKERFSLILESASTNQTSMYLCASSRGGSSYNSPLHFGNGTRLTVT.

This rearrangement joins TRBV6-2 or TRBV6-3 to TRBJ2-7, with D perhaps TRBD1 or TRBD2 (5 bases each). CDR3 length equals 15 residues. Trimming stripped 2 bases from V and 5 bases from J, with 16 bases between. Germline values: CDR1 MNHEY, CDR2 SVGEGT. In DNA, the CDR3 is TGTGCCAGCAGTTACCTCGGGACCCGGGGTAACGAGCAGTACTTC. Its protein is CASSYLGTRGNEQYF.

This chain connects TRBV6-2 or TRBV6-3 to TRBJ1-1; 8 bases fit TRBD1. The ends lost 2 bases at V and 2 bases at J; junction bases unmatched: 7. The germline V gene has CDR1 MNHEY and CDR2 SVGEGT. The CDR3 spans 16 residues. The CDR3 coding sequence is TGTGCCAGCAGTTACAGGGTTGGGACAGGAAACACTGAAGCTTTCTTT. Its protein is CASSYRVGTGNTEAFF.

The chain couples TRBV19 to TRBJ1-2; the D gene is possibly TRBD1 (6 bases). Per the germline V gene, CDR1 is LNHDA and CDR2 is SQIVND (reference sequence). The CDR3 is 14 amino acids. Trimming cost V 5 bases and J 8 bases, with 18 bases left between them. CDR3 in amino acids: CASSPETGTFGYTF. CDR3 sequence (DNA): TGTGCCAGTAGTCCAGAAACAGGGACCTTCGGCTACACCTTC.

This clone was seen a handful of times. V usage is TRBV7-9 and J usage is TRBJ1-5, with D tentatively TRBD1 (5 bases). The CDR3 spans 14 residues. Trimming removed 4 bases from V and 7 bases from J, with 14 bases in between. CDR1 is SEHNR, CDR2 FQNEAQ, per germline (reference sequence). The CDR3 is CASSSLEGRQPQHF. The DNA of the CDR3 is TGTGCCAGCAGCTCCCTCGAGGGGAGGCAGCCCCAGCATTTT.

The chain combines TRBV13 with TRBJ2-7; tentatively, D is TRBD1 or TRBD2 (6 bases each). This CDR3 has 15 amino acids. CDR1 and CDR2 (germline): PRHDT, FYEKMQ (reference sequence). V lost 6 bases and J lost 0, with 15 bases in between. CDR3 residues: CASRSEGGLSYEQYF. The CDR3 nucleotides read TGTGCCAGCAGATCGGAGGGGGGCCTCTCCTACGAGCAGTACTTC.

CDR3 in DNA: TGTGCCAGCAGCGCCGAGGCTATGAATCAGCCCCAGCATTTT. This translates into CASSAEAMNQPQHF. This chain links TRBV9 with TRBJ1-5; the D is unclear. Germline loops: CDR1 SGDLS, CDR2 YYNGEE. The V gene lost 3 bases and the J gene lost 4 bases, with 11 bases spanning the gap. CDR3 length: 14 amino acids.

This clone was seen just once. The chain employs TRBV7-9 and TRBJ1-2, with a possible D match to TRBD1 (5 bases). CDR1 is SEHNR and CDR2 is FQNEAQ in the germline V gene (reference sequence). Trimming removed 5 bases at V and 7 bases at J, with 17 bases between. The CDR3 is 14 residues long. In DNA, the CDR3 is TGTGCCAGCAGCCCGAACGGGGGAGCCACTGGCTACACCTTC. Protein: CASSPNGGATGYTF.

V is TRBV24-1 and J is TRBJ1-2; the D gene is possibly TRBD1 (5 bases). In germline, CDR1 is KGHDR, CDR2 SFDVKD. The V end was cut by 2 bases, the J end by 7 bases, with 19 bases between. The CDR3 totals 16 residues. The DNA of the CDR3 is TGTGCCACCAGTGATTCCCAGGGCCGCCTCGACGGTGGCTACACCTTC. The encoded protein is CATSDSQGRLDGGYTF.

The V and J genes are TRBV12-5 and TRBJ2-1, with D possibly matching TRBD2 (6 bases). Trimming removed 3 bases at V and 6 bases at J, with 15 bases between. Per germline, CDR1 LGHNT and CDR2 FRNRAP. This CDR3 has 15 amino acids. The CDR3 bases are TGTGCTAGTGGTTTTGGCGGGGAAAGCTTCAATGAGCAGTTCTTC. The encoded protein is CASGFGGESFNEQFF.

The gene calls are TRBV6-5 and TRBJ2-2, with 7 bases fitting TRBD2. The CDR3 loop spans 15 amino acids. Germline lookup yields CDR1 MNHEY and CDR2 SVGAGI. After removal of 7 bases from V and 0 bases from J, the junction contained 5 bases not matched to a gene. DNA of the CDR3: TGTGCCAGCACTAGGGACTACTCGAACACCGGGGAGCTGTTTTTT. This translates into CASTRDYSNTGELFF.

The chain combines TRBV7-9 with TRBJ2-4; D remains ambiguous. From germline, CDR1 is SEHNR and CDR2 FQNEAQ (reference sequence). Trimming cost V 5 bases and J 0 bases, with 17 bases left between them. The CDR3 totals 17 residues. This CDR3 reads CASSPPFKTLAKNIQYF. The CDR3 DNA reads TGTGCCAGCAGCCCCCCCTTTAAGACCCTAGCCAAAAACATTCAGTACTTC. The full variable domain, with the rest looked up from reference TRBV7-9 and TRBJ2-4, is DTGVSQNPRHKITKRGQNVTFRCDPISEHNRLYWYRQTLGQGPEFLTYFQNEAQLEKSRLLSDRFSAERPKGSFSTLEIQRTEQGDSAMYLCASSPPFKTLAKNIQYFGAGTRLSVL.